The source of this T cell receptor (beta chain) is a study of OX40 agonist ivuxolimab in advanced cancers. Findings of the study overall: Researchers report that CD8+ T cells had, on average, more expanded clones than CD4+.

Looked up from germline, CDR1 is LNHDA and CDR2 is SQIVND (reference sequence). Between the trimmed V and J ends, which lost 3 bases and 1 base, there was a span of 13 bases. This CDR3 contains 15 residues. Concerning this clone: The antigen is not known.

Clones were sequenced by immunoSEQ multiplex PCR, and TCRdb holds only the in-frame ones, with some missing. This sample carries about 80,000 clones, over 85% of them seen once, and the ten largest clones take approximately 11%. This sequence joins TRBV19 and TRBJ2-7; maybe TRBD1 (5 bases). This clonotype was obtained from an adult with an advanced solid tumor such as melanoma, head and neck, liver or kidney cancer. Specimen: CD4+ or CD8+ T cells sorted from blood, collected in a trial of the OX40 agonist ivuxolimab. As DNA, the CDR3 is TGTGCCAGTAGTATCAAGGGGCATGGATCCTACGAGCAGTACTTC. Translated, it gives CASSIKGHGSYEQYF. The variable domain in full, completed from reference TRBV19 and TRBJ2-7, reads DGGITQSPKYLFRKEGQNVTLSCEQNLNHDAMYWYRQDPGQGLRLIYYSQIVNDFQKGDIAEGYSVSREKKESFPLTVTSAQKNPTAFYLCASSIKGHGSYEQYFGPGTRLTVT.